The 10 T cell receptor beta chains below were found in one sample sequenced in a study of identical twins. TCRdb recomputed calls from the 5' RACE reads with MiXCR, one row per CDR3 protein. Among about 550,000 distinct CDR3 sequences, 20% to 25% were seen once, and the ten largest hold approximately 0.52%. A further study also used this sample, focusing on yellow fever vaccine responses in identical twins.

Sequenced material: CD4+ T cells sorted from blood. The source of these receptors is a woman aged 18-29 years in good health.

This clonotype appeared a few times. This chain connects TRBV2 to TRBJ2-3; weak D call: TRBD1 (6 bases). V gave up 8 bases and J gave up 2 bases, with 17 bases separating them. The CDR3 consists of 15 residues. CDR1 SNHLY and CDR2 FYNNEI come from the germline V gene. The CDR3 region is CASGITGIHTDTQYF. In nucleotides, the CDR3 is TGTGCCAGCGGAATCACAGGGATTCACACAGATACGCAGTATTTT.

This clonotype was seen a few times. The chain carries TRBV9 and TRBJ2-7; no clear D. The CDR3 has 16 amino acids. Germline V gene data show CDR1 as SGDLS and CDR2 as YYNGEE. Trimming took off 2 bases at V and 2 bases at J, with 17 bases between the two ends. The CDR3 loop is CASSVDVDSPPYEQYF. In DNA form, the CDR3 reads TGTGCCAGCAGCGTGGATGTTGATTCCCCTCCCTACGAGCAGTACTTC.

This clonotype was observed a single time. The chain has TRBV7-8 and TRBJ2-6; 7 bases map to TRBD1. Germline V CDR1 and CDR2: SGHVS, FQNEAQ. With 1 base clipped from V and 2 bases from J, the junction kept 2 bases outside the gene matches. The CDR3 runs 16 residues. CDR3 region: CASSLVDRAGANVLTF. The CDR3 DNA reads TGTGCCAGCAGCTTAGTAGACAGGGCTGGGGCCAACGTCCTGACTTTC.

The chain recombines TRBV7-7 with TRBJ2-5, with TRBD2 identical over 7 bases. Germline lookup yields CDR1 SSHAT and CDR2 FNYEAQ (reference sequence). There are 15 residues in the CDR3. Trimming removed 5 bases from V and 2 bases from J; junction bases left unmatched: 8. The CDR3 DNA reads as TGTGCCAGCAGCGCCCCGGGAGCGGGGCAAGAGACCCAGTACTTC. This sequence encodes CASSAPGAGQETQYF.

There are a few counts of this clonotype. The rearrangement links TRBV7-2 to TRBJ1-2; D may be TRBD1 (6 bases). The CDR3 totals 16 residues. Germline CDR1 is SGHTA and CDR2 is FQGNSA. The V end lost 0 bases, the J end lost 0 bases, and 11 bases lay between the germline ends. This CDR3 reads CASSLAPGTPNYGYTF. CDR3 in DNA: TGTGCCAGCAGCTTAGCTCCCGGGACACCTAACTATGGCTACACCTTC.

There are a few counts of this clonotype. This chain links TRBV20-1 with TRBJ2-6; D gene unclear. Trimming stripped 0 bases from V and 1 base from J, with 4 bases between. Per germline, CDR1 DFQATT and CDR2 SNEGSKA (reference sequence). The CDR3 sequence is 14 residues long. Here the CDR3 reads CSAREGSGANVLTF. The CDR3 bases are TGCAGTGCTAGAGAAGGGTCTGGGGCCAACGTCCTGACTTTC.

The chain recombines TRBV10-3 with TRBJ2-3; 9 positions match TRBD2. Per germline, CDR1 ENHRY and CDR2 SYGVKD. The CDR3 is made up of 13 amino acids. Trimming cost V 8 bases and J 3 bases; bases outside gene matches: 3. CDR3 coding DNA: TGTGCCATCCAAGCGGGAGGTACAGATACGCAGTATTTT. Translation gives CAIQAGGTDTQYF.

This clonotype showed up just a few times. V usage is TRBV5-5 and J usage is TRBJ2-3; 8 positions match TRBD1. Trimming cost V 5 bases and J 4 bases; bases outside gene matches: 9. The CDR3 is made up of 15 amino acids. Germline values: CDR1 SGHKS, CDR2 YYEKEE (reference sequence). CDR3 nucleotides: TGTGCCAGCAGATCAGGACAGGGTGGGGCAGATACGCAGTATTTT. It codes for CASRSGQGGADTQYF.

CDR3 loop: CASTTSSDFNEQFF. CDR3 bases: TGTGCCAGCACTACTAGCAGCGATTTCAATGAGCAGTTCTTC. This rearrangement joins TRBV12-3 or TRBV12-4 to TRBJ2-1; weak D call: TRBD2 (6 bases). The V end lost 7 bases, the J end lost 6 bases, and 16 bases lay between the germline ends. This CDR3 spans 14 amino acids.

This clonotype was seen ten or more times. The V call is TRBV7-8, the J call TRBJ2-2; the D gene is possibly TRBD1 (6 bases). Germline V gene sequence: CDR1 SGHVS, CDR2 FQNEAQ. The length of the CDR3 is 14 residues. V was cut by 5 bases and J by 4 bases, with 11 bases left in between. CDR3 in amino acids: CASSQIQGTGELFF. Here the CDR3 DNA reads TGTGCCAGCAGCCAGATACAGGGCACCGGGGAGCTGTTTTTT.